These 10 T cell receptor beta chains were sequenced from one sample in a study of molecular identifiers for immune sequencing clone quantification. Via MiXCR, TCRdb re-called the PCR reads, giving one row per CDR3 protein. The sample has over 600,000 distinct CDR3 sequences, about 20% seen once; the top ten hold roughly 0.83%. The sample comprised naive CD8+ T cells from blood, with Jurkat cell RNA spiked in. Specified subset: FACS-sorted CD8+CD4-CCR7+CD45RA+ naive T cells. These receptors were taken from a human donor in good health. Some libraries in this study had Jurkat cell RNA spiked in.

This clonotype occurred many times. V is TRBV9 and J is TRBJ2-5; TRBD1 is a possible D gene (6 bases). V lost 0 bases and J lost 3, with 6 bases in between. The CDR3 totals 13 residues. Looked up from germline, CDR1 is SGDLS and CDR2 is YYNGEE. The CDR3 nucleotides are TGTGCCAGCAGCGTAGGGACAGAAGAGACCCAGTACTTC. It specifies CASSVGTEETQYF.

This clonotype was seen repeatedly, ten times or more. The gene calls are TRBV11-1 and TRBJ1-4; a weak D match, TRBD1 (5 bases). The ends were cut back, 4 bases at V and 6 bases at J, with 12 bases in the middle. The CDR3 has 14 amino acids. In germline, CDR1 is SGHAT, CDR2 FQDESV (reference sequence). This CDR3 is CASSSGTRDEKLFF. CDR3 bases: TGTGCCAGCAGCTCCGGGACCCGGGATGAAAAACTGTTTTTT.

This clonotype was found many times. V is TRBV5-1 and J is TRBJ2-7; the match to TRBD1 covers 9 bases. Germline V lookup: CDR1 SGHRS, CDR2 YFSETQ. Losses at the gene ends were 4 bases for V and 0 bases for J; bases not matched to a gene: 5. This CDR3 has 15 amino acids. This CDR3 reads CASSDLTGGSYEQYF. CDR3 nucleotide sequence: TGCGCCAGCAGCGATTTGACAGGGGGCTCCTACGAGCAGTACTTC.

This clonotype has only a few counts. This chain uses TRBV6-6 with TRBJ2-3, with a weak D call TRBD2 (6 bases). Trimming left V 4 bases short and J 2 bases short, with 13 bases between. The CDR3 runs 15 residues. Germline V gives CDR1 MNHNY, CDR2 SVGAGI (reference sequence). In nucleotides, the CDR3 is TGTGCCAGCAGTTTCCTAGCGAGACCCACAGATACGCAGTATTTT. Translated, it gives CASSFLARPTDTQYF.

In its sample, this clonotype was seen many times. The chain recombines TRBV19 with TRBJ2-3; maybe TRBD2 (5 bases). CDR3 length: 15 residues. Deletions cut 3 bases from V and 7 bases from J, with 17 bases between. Germline CDR1 LNHDA, CDR2 SQIVND (reference sequence). CDR3 residues: CASSIRGNMVYTQYF. CDR3 nucleotides: TGTGCCAGTAGTATTCGAGGGAACATGGTTTATACGCAGTATTTT.

This clonotype was seen many times. The gene calls are TRBV7-9 and TRBJ2-3; 7 nucleotides line up with TRBD2. V lost 0 bases to trimming and J lost 2 bases; unmatched junction nucleotides: 8. The germline gives CDR1 SEHNR, CDR2 FQNEAQ (reference sequence). This CDR3 has 17 amino acids. CDR3 sequence reads: CASSLARASGFTDTQYF. The CDR3 DNA sequence: TGTGCCAGCAGCTTAGCGCGGGCTAGCGGATTCACAGATACGCAGTATTTT.

The chain combines TRBV7-3 with TRBJ2-6; TRBD1 matches at 7 bases. The CDR3 is made up of 15 amino acids. Losses at the gene ends were 4 bases for V and 2 bases for J; bases not matched to a gene: 2. Germline assignment: CDR1 SGHTA and CDR2 FQGTGA. This CDR3 reads CASSSTGAGANVLTF. The CDR3 DNA reads TGTGCCAGCAGCTCAACAGGGGCTGGGGCCAACGTCCTGACTTTC.

As regards this clonotype: Being one base from a much bigger clone, this may be a read error. V gene TRBV3-1 combines with J gene TRBJ2-7; 7 positions match TRBD1. Per germline, CDR1 LGHDT and CDR2 YNNKEL (reference sequence). This CDR3 has 16 residues. The CDR3 DNA reads TGTGCCAGCAGCCAAGATATAGGGACAGCCCAGTACGAGCATTACTTC. Translating it yields CASSQDIGTAQYEHYF.

This clonotype came up a few times. The J gene is TRBJ2-1, the V gene TRBV28, with D perhaps matching TRBD1 or TRBD2 (5 bases each). Germline values: CDR1 MDHEN, CDR2 SYDVKM. V was cut by 7 bases and J by 0 bases, with 13 bases left in between. The CDR3 runs to 15 residues. The CDR3, as DNA: TGTGCCAGCAATCCCGGGACCGGCTCCTACAATGAGCAGTTCTTC. Its translation is CASNPGTGSYNEQFF.

The V and J genes are TRBV20-1 and TRBJ2-4; TRBD1 matches at 7 bases. Germline values: CDR1 DFQATT, CDR2 SNEGSKA (reference sequence). The CDR3 sequence is 19 residues long. V lost 6 bases to trimming and J lost 0 bases; unmatched junction nucleotides: 20. This CDR3 is CSAPSQLGQGDIAKNIQYF. The CDR3 nucleotides are TGCAGTGCCCCCTCTCAACTGGGCCAGGGGGACATAGCCAAAAACATTCAGTACTTC.